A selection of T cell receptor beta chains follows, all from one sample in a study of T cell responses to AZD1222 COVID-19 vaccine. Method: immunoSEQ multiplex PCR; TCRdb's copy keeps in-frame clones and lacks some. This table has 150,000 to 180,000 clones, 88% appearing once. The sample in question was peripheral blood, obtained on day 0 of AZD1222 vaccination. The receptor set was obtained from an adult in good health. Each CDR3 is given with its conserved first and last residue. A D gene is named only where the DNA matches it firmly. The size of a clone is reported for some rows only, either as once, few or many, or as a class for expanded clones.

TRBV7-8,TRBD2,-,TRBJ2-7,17,TGTGCCAGCAGCCCTGGGACTAGCGGGGGACTAACCTACGAGCAGTACTTC,CASSPGTSGGLTYEQYF
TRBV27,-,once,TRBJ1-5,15,TGTGCCAGCAGTCCAAGTGGCAGGAGCAATCAGCCCCAGCATTTT,CASSPSGRSNQPQHF
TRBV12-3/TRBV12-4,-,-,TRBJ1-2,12,TGTGCCAGCAGTCCGGGACGGTATGGCTACACCTTC,CASSPGRYGYTF
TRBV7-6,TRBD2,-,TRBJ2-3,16,TGTGCCAGCAGCTTAGCGCCGGCGGGGGGGCAAGATACGCAGTATTTT,CASSLAPAGGQDTQYF
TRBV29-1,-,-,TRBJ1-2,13,TGCAGCGTTGAAGATCGGGAGGGCCATGGCTACACCTTC,CSVEDREGHGYTF
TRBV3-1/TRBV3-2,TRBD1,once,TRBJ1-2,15,TGTGCCAGCAGCCAAGGGGAGGGACAGGGTAAGGGCTACACCTTC,CASSQGEGQGKGYTF
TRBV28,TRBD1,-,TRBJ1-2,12,TGTGCCAGCAGGGAAGGACAGGGAGGCTACACCTTC,CASREGQGGYTF
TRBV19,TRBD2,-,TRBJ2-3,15,TGTGCCAGTAGGTCAACGGGGGGAAGCACAGATACGCAGTATTTT,CASRSTGGSTDTQYF
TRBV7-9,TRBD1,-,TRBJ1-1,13,TGTGCCAGCAGCAGGGGGCTCGTCACTGAAGCTTTCTTT,CASSRGLVTEAFF
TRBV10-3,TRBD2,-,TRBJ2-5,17,TGTGCCATCAGTGAGTCAACTAGCGGGGGGGTCCAAGAGACCCAGTACTTC,CAISESTSGGVQETQYF
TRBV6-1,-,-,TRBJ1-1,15,TGTGCCAGCAGTGAAGAAAGGGGAGTGAACACTGAAGCTTTCTTT,CASSEERGVNTEAFF
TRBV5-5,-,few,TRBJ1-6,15,TGTGCCAGCAGCTTGGTCCAGACTGGGGTAAGCCCCCTCCACTTT,CASSLVQTGVSPLHF
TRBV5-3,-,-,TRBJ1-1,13,TGTGCCAGAAGCTTGGGGGCGAACACTGAAGCTTTCTTT,CARSLGANTEAFF
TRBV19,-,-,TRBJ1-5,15,TGTGCCAGTACCCGGGACACGGGTGGGAATCAGCCCCAGCATTTT,CASTRDTGGNQPQHF
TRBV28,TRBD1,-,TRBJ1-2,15,TGTGCCAGCAGTTCCCATGGACAGGGGGCGGGTGGCTACACCTTC,CASSSHGQGAGGYTF
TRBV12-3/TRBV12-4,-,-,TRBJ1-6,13,TGTGCCACAACTCAGGGGTATAATTCACCCCTCCACTTT,CATTQGYNSPLHF
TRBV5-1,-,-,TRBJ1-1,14,TGCGCCAGCAGCGCGGGGAGCGGGAACACTGAAGCTTTCTTT,CASSAGSGNTEAFF
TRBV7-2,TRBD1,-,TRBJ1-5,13,TGTGCCAGCACCGGGACAGGGGGCCAGCCCCAGCATTTT,CASTGTGGQPQHF
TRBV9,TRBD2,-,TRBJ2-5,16,TGTGCCAGCAGCGGATCACTAGCGGGGGGCCAAGAGACCCAGTACTTC,CASSGSLAGGQETQYF
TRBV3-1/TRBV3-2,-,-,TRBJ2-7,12,TGTGCCAGCAGCCAAGATAACGCGAGGCAGTACTTC,CASSQDNARQYF
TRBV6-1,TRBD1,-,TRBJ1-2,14,TGTGCCAGCAGTGAAGGACAGGGGGACTATGGCTACACCTTC,CASSEGQGDYGYTF
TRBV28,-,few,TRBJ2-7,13,TGTGCCAGCAGTTTGTCGGGGGCCTACGAGCAGTACTTC,CASSLSGAYEQYF
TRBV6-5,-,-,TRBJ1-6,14,TGTGCCAGCAGGGCGGACGGTTATAATTCACCCCTCCACTTT,CASRADGYNSPLHF
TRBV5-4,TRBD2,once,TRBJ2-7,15,TGTGCCAGCAGCTCCGGGACTAGCGGATCCTACGAGCAGTACTTC,CASSSGTSGSYEQYF
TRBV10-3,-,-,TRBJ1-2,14,TGTGCCATCAGTGCGCGGGGAGGGGGAGATGGCTACACCTTC,CAISARGGGDGYTF
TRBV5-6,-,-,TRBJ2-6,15,TGTGCCAGCAGCTTGGTGCCCTCTGGGGCCAACGTCCTGACTTTC,CASSLVPSGANVLTF
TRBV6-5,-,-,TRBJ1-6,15,TGTGCCAGCATAGAGATCTGGGGCCAGAATTCACCCCTCCACTTT,CASIEIWGQNSPLHF
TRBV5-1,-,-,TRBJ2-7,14,TGCGCCAGCAGCTTGGAGCAGGGACGGCACGAGCAGTACTTC,CASSLEQGRHEQYF
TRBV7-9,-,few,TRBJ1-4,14,TGTGCCAGCAGCCCCCCAGGGGTTCGGGAAAAACTGTTTTTT,CASSPPGVREKLFF
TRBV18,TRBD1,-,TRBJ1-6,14,TGTGCCAGCTCACCGACAGGGGGAAATTCACCCCTCCACTTT,CASSPTGGNSPLHF
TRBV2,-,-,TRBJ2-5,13,TGTGCCAGCAGTGGTTCCCGGCAAGAGACCCAGTACTTC,CASSGSRQETQYF
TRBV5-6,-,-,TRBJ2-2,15,TGTGCCAGCAGCCCGACCGGGACATACACCGGGGAGCTGTTTTTT,CASSPTGTYTGELFF
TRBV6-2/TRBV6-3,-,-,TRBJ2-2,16,TGTGCCAGCAGTTACGTGTTGGGGGTGAACACCGGGGAGCTGTTTTTT,CASSYVLGVNTGELFF
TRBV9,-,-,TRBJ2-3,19,TGTGCCAGCAGCGTCGGCCTGTCACCCCGGGACACGAACACAGATACGCAGTATTTT,CASSVGLSPRDTNTDTQYF
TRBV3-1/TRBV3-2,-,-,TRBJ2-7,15,TGTGCCAGCAGCTTTTCCGGGACGCGGTCCGCCGAGCAGTACTTC,CASSFSGTRSAEQYF
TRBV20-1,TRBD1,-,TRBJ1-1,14,TGCAGTGCTAGTCCCGGGACAGGGGGCGGCTCTGCTTTCTTT,CSASPGTGGGSAFF
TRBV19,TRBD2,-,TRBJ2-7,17,TGTGCCAGTAGTACGGGGACTAGCGGGTTTTATTCACTGGAGCAGTACTTC,CASSTGTSGFYSLEQYF
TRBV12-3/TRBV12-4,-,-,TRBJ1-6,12,TGTGCCAGCAGACGCGGAGATTCACCCCTCCACTTT,CASRRGDSPLHF
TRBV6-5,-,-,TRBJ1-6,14,TGTGCCAGCAGTTACGGCGGGGAAAATTCACCCCTCCACTTT,CASSYGGENSPLHF
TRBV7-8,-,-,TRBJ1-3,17,TGTGCCAGCAGCAAAAGAGACGGGGTATCCTCTGGAAACACCATATATTTT,CASSKRDGVSSGNTIYF
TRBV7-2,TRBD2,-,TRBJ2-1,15,TGTGCCAGCACCCCCAGCGGGGGGGCGGGAAATGAGCAGTTCTTC,CASTPSGGAGNEQFF
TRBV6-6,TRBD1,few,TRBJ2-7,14,TGTGCCAGCAGTTGGGGACAGGCAAAGGGCGAGCAGTACTTC,CASSWGQAKGEQYF
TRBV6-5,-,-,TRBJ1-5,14,TGTGCCAGCAGTTTAAGCCGGATGAATCAGCCCCAGCATTTT,CASSLSRMNQPQHF
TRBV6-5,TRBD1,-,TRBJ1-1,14,TGTGCCAGCAGCCTGGGACAGTCATTCACTGAAGCTTTCTTT,CASSLGQSFTEAFF
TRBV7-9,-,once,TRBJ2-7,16,TGTGCCAGCAGCCCCCTCCGGCGGCAGGGCGGCTACGAGCAGTACTTC,CASSPLRRQGGYEQYF
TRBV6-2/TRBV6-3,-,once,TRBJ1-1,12,TGTGCCAGCAGTTATCAGCGGACTGAAGCTTTCTTT,CASSYQRTEAFF